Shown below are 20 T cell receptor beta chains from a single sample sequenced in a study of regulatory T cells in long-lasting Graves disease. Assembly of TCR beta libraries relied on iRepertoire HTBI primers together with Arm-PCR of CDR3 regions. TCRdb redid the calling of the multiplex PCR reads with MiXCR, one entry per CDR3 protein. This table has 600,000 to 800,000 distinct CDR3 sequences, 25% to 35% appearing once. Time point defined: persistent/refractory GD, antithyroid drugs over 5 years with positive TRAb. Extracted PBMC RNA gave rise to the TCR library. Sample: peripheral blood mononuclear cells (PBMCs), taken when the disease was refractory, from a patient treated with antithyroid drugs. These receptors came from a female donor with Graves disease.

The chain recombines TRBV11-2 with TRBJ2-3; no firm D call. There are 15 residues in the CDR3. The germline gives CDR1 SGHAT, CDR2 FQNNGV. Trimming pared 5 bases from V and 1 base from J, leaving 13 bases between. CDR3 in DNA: TGTGCCAGCAGCCCTGAGCCCAGCCGCACAGATACGCAGTATTTT. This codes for CASSPEPSRTDTQYF.

CDR3 in DNA: TGTGCCAGCAGCGAGAACGGGGACAGCGGAGGTCAGCCCCAGCATTTT. This gives the protein CASSENGDSGGQPQHF. This chain uses TRBV7-6 with TRBJ1-5; 7 bases map to TRBD1. V was pared by 5 bases and J by 6 bases, with 13 bases of the junction left unmatched. The length of the CDR3 is 16 residues. Germline loops: CDR1 SGHVS, CDR2 FNYEAQ.

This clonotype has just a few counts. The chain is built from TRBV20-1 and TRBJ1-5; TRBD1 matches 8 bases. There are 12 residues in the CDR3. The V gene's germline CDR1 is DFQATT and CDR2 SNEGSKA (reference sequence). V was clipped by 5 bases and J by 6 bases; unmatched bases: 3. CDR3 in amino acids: CSAQGAGQPQHF. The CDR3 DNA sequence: TGCAGTGCTCAGGGGGCGGGTCAGCCCCAGCATTTT.

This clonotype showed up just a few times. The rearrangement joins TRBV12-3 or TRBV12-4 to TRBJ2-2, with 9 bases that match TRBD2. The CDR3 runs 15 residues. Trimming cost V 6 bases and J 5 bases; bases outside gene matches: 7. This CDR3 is CASSTGTSYTGELFF. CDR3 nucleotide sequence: TGTGCCAGCAGCACCGGGACTAGCTATACCGGGGAGCTGTTTTTT.

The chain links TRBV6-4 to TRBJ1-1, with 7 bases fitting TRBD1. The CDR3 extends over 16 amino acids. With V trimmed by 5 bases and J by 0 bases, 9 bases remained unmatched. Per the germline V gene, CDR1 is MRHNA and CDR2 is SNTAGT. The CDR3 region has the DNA TGTGCCAGCAGTTATGGGGGACAGCTTATGAACACTGAAGCTTTCTTT. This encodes CASSYGGQLMNTEAFF.

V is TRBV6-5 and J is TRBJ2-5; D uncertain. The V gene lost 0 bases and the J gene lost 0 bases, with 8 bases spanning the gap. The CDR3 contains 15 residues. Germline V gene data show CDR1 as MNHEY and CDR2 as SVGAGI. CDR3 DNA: TGTGCCAGCAGTTACTCGACACTGTACCAAGAGACCCAGTACTTC. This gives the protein CASSYSTLYQETQYF.

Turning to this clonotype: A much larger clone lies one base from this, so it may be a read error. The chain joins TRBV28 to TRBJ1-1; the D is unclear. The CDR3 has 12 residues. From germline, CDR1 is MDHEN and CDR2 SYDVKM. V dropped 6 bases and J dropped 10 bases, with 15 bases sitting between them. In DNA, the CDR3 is TGTGCCAGCAGAACAGTGCTACCTGGAGCTTTCTTT. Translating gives CASRTVLPGAFF.

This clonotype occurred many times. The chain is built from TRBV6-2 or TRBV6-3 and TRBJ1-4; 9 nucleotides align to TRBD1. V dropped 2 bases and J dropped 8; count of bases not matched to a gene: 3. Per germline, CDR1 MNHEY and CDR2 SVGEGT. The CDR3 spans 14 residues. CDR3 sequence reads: CASSYITGGEKLFF. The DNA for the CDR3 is TGTGCCAGCAGTTACATCACAGGGGGCGAAAAACTGTTTTTT.

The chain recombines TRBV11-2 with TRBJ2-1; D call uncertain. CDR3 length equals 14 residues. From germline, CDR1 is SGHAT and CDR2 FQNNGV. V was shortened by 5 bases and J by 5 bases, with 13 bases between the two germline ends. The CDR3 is CASSPPPRNNEQFF. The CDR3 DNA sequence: TGTGCCAGCAGCCCCCCCCCCCGGAACAATGAGCAGTTCTTC.

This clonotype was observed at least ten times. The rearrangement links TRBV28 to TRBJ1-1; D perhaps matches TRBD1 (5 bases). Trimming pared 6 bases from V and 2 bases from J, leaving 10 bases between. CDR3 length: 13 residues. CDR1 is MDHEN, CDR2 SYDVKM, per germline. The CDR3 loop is CASRATVNTEAFF. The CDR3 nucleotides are TGTGCCAGCAGAGCGACAGTAAACACTGAAGCTTTCTTT.

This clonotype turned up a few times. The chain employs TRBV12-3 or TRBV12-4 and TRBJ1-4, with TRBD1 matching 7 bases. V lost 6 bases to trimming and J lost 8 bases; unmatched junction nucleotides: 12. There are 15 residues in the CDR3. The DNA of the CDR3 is TGTGCCAGCAGCCTAACAGGGGTAAAGGAAGAAAAACTGTTTTTT. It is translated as CASSLTGVKEEKLFF.

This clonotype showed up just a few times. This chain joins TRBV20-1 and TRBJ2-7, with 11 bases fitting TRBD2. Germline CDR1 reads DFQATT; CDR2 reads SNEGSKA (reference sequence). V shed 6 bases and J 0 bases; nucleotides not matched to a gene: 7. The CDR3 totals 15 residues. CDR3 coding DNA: TGCAGTGCCATTAGCGGGAGGGTCCTCTCCTACGAGCAGTACTTC. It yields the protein CSAISGRVLSYEQYF.

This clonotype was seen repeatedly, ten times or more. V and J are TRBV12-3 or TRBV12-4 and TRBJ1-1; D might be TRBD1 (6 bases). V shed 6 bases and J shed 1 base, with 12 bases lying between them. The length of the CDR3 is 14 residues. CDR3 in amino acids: CASREQGSNTEAFF. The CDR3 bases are TGTGCCAGCAGGGAACAGGGATCGAACACTGAAGCTTTCTTT.

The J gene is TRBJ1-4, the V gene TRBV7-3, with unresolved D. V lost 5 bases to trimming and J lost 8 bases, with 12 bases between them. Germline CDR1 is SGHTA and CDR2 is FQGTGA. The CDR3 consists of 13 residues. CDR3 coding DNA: TGTGCCAGCAGCCGTCAGAGTGGGGAAAAACTGTTTTTT. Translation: CASSRQSGEKLFF.

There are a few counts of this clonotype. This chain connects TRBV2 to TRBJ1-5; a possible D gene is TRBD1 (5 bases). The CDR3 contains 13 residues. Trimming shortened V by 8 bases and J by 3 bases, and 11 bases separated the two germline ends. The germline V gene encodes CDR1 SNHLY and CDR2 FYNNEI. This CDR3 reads CASCYRINQPQHF. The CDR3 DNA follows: TGTGCCAGCTGTTACAGGATCAATCAGCCCCAGCATTTT.

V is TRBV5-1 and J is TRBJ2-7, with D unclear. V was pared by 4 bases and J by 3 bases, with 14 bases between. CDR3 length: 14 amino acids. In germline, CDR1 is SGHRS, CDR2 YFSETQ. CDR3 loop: CASSREGGNYEQYF. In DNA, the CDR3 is TGCGCCAGCAGCAGGGAAGGTGGGAACTACGAGCAGTACTTC.

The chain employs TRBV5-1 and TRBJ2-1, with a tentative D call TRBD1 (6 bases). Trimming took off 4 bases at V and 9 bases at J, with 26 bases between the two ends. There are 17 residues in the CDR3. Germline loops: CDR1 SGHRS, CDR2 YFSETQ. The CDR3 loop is CASSLQGTLGVWSEQFF. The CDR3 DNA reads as TGCGCCAGCAGCCTACAGGGTACACTAGGGGTATGGAGTGAGCAGTTCTTC.

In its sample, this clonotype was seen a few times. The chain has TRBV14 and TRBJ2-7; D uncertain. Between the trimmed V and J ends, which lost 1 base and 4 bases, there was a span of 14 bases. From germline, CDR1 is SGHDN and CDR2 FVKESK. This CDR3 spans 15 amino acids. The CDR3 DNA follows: TGTGCCAGCAGCCAAGGACGGTTCGGGCTATACGAGCAGTACTTC. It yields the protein CASSQGRFGLYEQYF.

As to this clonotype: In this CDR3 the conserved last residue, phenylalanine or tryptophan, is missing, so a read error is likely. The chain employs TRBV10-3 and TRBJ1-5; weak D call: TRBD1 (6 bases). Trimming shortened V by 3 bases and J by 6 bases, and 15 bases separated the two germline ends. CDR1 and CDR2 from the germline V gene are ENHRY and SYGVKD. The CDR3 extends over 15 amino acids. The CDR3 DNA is TGTGCCATCAGTGACCTAGGGGGGGCGAGTCAGCCCCAGCATGTT. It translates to CAISDLGGASQPQHV.

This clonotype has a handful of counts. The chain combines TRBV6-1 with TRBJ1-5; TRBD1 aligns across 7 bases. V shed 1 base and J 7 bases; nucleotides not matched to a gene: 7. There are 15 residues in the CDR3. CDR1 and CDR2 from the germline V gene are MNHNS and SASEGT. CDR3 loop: CASSEVMTGPQPQHF. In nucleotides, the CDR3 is TGTGCCAGCAGTGAAGTGATGACAGGGCCCCAGCCCCAGCATTTT.